These 2 T cell receptor beta chains were all obtained from the same sample, sequenced in a study of post-analysis software for immune sequencing data. Points from the study as a whole: The study found TRBV5-6, TRBV5-1 and TRBV20-1 among five or six TRBV segments more frequent in patients than controls.

Prepared TCR beta cDNA libraries contained unique molecular identifiers. Each CDR3 protein gets one entry after TCRdb re-called the PCR reads with MiXCR. This sample has approximately 630,000 distinct CDR3 sequences; roughly three fifths occur once, and the top ten carry roughly 12%. These receptors' antigens are unknown. Sequenced input: blood. The origin of the receptors is a girl aged 2-10 years with multiple sclerosis.

The V and J genes are TRBV4-1 and TRBJ2-5, with D perhaps TRBD2 (5 bases). Looked up from germline, CDR1 is MGHRA and CDR2 is YSYEKL. CDR3 length equals 16 residues. V dropped 3 bases and J dropped 5 bases, with 19 bases sitting between them. The CDR3 nucleotides are TGCGCCAGCAGCCAGACTAAGACTGGAGGTCTGGAGACCCAGTACTTC. As protein: CASSQTKTGGLETQYF.

The J gene is TRBJ2-1, the V gene TRBV20-1; TRBD2 agrees at 11 bases. The CDR3 length is 15 residues. J gave up 2 bases and V 6 bases, and 6 bases lay outside the gene matches. CDR1 DFQATT and CDR2 SNEGSKA come from the germline V gene (reference sequence). The CDR3 DNA is TGCAGTGCCCCGACTAGCGGGGACGCCTACAATGAGCAGTTCTTC. Translated: CSAPTSGDAYNEQFF.